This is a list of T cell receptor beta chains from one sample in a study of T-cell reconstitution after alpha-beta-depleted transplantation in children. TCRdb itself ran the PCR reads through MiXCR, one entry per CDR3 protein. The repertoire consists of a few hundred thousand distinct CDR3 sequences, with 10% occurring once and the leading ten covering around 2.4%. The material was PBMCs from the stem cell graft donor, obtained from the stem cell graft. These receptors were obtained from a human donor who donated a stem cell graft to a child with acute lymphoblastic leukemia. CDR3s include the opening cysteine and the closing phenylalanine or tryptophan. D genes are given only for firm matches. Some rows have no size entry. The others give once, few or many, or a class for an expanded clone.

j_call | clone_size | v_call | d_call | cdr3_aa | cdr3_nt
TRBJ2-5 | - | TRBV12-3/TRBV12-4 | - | CASSFERSQETQYF | TGTGCCAGCAGTTTTGAAAGGTCCCAAGAGACCCAGTACTTC
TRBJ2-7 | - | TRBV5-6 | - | CASSFSYLEQYF | TGTGCCAGCAGCTTTTCGTATCTCGAGCAGTACTTC
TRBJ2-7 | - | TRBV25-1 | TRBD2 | CASSCQIPPGLARWPSYEQYF | TGTGCCAGCAGTTGCCAGATTCCACCGGGACTAGCGCGATGGCCTAGCTACGAGCAGTACTTC
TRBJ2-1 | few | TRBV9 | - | CASSVAPSTDNEQFF | TGTGCCAGCAGCGTAGCCCCTAGTACGGACAATGAGCAGTTCTTC
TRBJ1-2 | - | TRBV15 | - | CATISGLIYGYTF | TGTGCCACCATATCAGGGTTAATCTATGGCTACACCTTC
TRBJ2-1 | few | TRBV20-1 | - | CSAGHPQRGEQFF | TGCAGTGCTGGCCACCCTCAAAGGGGTGAGCAGTTCTTC
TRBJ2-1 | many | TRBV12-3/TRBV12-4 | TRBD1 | CASSRMRQGCFF | TGTGCCAGCAGCCGGATGAGACAGGGCTGTTTCTTC
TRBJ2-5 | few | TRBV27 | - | CASSLGGMGETQYF | TGTGCCAGCAGTTTGGGCGGGATGGGGGAGACCCAGTACTTC
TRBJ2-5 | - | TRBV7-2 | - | CASSLGILTEETQYF | TGTGCCAGCAGCCTTGGGATCCTTACTGAAGAGACCCAGTACTTC
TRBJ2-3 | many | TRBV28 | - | CASRSPADTQYF | TGTGCCAGCAGAAGTCCTGCAGATACGCAGTATTTT
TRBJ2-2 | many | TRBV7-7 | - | CASSPGRAYTGELFF | TGTGCTAGCAGTCCCGGGCGCGCTTACACCGGGGAGCTGTTTTTT
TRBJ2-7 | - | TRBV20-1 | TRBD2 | CSAPDGRGGEYEQYF | TGCAGTGCGCCCGACGGGCGGGGAGGGGAGTACGAGCAGTACTTC
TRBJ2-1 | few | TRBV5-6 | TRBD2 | CASSNGLAGGYENNEQFF | TGTGCCAGCAGCAACGGACTAGCGGGAGGTTATGAGAACAATGAGCAGTTCTTC
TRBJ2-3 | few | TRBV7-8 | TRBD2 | CASSPVRTSGRTDTQYF | TGTGCCAGCAGCCCGGTTCGGACTAGCGGGAGGACAGATACGCAGTATTTT
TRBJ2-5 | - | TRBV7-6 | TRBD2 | CASKSSGGGIQETQYF | TGTGCCAGCAAATCCTCTGGCGGGGGGATACAAGAGACCCAGTACTTC
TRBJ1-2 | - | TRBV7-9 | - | CASSQTGYGYTF | TGTGCCAGCAGCCAGACGGGCTATGGCTACACCTTC
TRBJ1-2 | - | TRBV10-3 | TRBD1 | CAISLGQDNYGYTF | TGTGCCATCAGTCTTGGACAGGACAACTATGGCTACACCTTC
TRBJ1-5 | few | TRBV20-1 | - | CSAPLGPPLNQPQHF | TGCAGTGCTCCGTTGGGACCGCCGTTGAATCAGCCCCAGCATTTT
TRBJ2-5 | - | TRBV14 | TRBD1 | CASSRHLTGVFIQETQYF | TGTGCCAGCAGCCGCCACTTGACAGGGGTCTTCATACAAGAGACCCAGTACTTC
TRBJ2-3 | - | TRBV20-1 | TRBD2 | CSAPGLASDTQYF | TGCAGTGCCCCCGGACTAGCCTCAGATACGCAGTATTTT
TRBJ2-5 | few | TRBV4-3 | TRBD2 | CASSPGGPGETQYF | TGCGCCAGCAGCCCGGGAGGGCCAGGGGAGACCCAGTACTTC
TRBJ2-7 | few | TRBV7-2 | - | CASSLGAGSYYEQYF | TGTGCCAGCAGCTTAGGGGCAGGGAGTTACTACGAGCAGTACTTC
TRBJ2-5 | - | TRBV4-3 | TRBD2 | CASSQDGLAGSQRGETQYF | TGCGCCAGCAGCCAAGACGGCCTAGCGGGGTCCCAACGGGGAGAGACCCAGTACTTC